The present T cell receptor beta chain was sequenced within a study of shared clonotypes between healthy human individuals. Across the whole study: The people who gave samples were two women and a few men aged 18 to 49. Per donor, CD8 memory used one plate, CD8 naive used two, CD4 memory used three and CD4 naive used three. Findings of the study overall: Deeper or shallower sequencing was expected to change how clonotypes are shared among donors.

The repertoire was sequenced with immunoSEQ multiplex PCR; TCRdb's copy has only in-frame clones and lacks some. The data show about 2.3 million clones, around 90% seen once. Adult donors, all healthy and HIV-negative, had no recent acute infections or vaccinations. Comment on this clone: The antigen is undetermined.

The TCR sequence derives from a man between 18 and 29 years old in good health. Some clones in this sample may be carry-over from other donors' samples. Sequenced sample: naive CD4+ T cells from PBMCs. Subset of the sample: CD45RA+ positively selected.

The CDR3 reads CASSYTPGQSYEQYF. CDR3 DNA sequence: TGTGCCAGCAGTTACACACCGGGACAGAGCTACGAGCAGTACTTC. V gene TRBV6-5 combines with J gene TRBJ2-7, with 7 positions matching TRBD1. Germline-derived CDR1 and CDR2 are MNHEY and SVGAGI. Germline trimming cut 2 bases from V and 3 bases from J; bases unmatched to any gene: 7. The CDR3 consists of 15 residues.